Below, one T cell receptor (beta chain) is given with its context. Every PCR got spiked synthetic TCR analog templates. Data came from immunoSEQ multiplex PCR; TCRdb stores just in-frame clones and leaves some out. This sample carries 30,000 to 50,000 clones, roughly nine tenths of them seen once, and the ten largest clones take roughly 10%. This record belongs to a study of PD-L1 blockade in urothelial cancer. Germline assignment: CDR1 SGHTA and CDR2 FQGNSA. There are 16 residues in the CDR3. J lost 6 bases, V lost 5 bases, and 12 bases had no gene match. Sample time point: pretreatment peripheral blood. All patients carried locally advanced or metastatic urothelial carcinoma.

The chain couples TRBV7-2 to TRBJ2-3, with 9 bases that match TRBD2. This sample comprised PBMCs, obtained around atezolizumab (anti-PD-L1) treatment. The source of this sequence is a woman in her sixties with urothelial cancer. CDR3 coding DNA: TGTGCCAGCAGCAGGCCTAGCGGGACGGAGGGCGATACGCAGTATTTT. Protein product: CASSRPSGTEGDTQYF.